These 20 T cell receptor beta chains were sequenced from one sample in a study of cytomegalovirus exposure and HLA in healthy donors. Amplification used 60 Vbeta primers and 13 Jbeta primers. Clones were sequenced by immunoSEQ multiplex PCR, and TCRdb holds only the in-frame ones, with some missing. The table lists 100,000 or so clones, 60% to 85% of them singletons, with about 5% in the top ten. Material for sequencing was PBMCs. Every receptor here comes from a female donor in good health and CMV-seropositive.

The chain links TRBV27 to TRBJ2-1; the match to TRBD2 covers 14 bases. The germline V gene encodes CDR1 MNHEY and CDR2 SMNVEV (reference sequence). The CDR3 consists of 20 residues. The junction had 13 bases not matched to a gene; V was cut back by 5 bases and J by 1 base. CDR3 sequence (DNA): TGTGCCAGCAGTCGACTTTTGACTAGCGGGAGGGCCGGATCCTACAATGAGCAGTTCTTC. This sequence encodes CASSRLLTSGRAGSYNEQFF.

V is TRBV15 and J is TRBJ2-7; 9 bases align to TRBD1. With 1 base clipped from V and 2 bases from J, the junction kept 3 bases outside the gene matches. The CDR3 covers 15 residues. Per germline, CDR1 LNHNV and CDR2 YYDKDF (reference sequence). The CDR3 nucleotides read TGTGCCACCAGCAGAGGGGACAGGGCCACCTACGAGCAGTACTTC. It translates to CATSRGDRATYEQYF.

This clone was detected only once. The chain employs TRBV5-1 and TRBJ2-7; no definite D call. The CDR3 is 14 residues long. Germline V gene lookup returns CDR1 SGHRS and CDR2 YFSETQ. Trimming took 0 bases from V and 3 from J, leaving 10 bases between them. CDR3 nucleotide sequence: TGCGCCAGCAGCTTGGTTACAGAAGACTACGAGCAGTACTTC. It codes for CASSLVTEDYEQYF.

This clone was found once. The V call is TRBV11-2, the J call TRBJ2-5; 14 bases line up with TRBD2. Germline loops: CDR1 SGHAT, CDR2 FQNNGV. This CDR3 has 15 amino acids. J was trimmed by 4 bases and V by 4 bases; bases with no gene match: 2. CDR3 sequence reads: CASSSGLAGVETQYF. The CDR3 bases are TGTGCCAGCAGCTCGGGACTAGCGGGAGTAGAGACCCAGTACTTC.

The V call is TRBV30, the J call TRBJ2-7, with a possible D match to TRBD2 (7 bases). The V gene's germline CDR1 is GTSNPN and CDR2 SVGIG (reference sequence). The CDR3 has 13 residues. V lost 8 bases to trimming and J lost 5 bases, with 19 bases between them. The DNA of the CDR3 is TGTGCCGGACGGCGGGGGCGCGACCACGAGCAGTACTTC. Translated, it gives CAGRRGRDHEQYF.

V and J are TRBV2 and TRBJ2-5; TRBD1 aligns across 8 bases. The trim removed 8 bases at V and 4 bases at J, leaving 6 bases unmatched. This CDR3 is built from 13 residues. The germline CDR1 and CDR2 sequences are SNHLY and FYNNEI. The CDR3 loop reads CASYQGARETQYF. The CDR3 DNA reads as TGTGCCAGCTACCAGGGGGCACGAGAGACCCAGTACTTC.

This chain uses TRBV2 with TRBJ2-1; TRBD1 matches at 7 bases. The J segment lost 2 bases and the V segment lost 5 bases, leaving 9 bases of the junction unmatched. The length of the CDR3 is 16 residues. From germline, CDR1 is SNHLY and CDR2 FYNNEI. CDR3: CASSPGQGVTYNEQFF. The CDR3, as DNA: TGTGCCAGCAGTCCCGGTCAGGGGGTCACCTACAATGAGCAGTTCTTC.

CDR3 nucleotide sequence: TGTGCCAGCAGTCGACTTCAGGGCGGGAGTGAAGCTTTCTTT. Its protein is CASSRLQGGSEAFF. The chain carries TRBV28 and TRBJ1-1; tentative D call: TRBD1 (5 bases). Germline CDR1 MDHEN, CDR2 SYDVKM. V was pared by 5 bases and J by 7 bases, with 17 bases between. This CDR3 has 14 amino acids.

The CDR3 DNA sequence: TGCGCCAGCAGTGACCCGACTAAAGAGACCCAGTACTTC. Its translation is CASSDPTKETQYF. The gene calls are TRBV10-2 and TRBJ2-5; D is possibly TRBD2 (5 bases). V was cut by 3 bases and J by 3 bases, with 8 bases left in between. Germline V gives CDR1 WSHSY, CDR2 SAAADI. The CDR3 has 13 amino acids.

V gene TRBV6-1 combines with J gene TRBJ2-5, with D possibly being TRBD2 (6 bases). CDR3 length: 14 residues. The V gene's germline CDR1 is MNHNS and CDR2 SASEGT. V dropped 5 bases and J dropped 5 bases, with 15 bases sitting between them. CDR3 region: CASSPRGTRETQYF. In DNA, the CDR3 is TGTGCCAGCAGTCCCCGGGGGACCAGGGAGACCCAGTACTTC.

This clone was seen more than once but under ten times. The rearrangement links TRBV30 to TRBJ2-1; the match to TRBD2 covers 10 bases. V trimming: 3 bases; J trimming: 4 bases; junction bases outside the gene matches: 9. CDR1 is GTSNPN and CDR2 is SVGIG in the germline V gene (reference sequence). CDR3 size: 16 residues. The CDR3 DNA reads TGTGCCTGGAGGGGGGAGCGGGGGGGCCAATACAATGAGCAGTTCTTC. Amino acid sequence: CAWRGERGGQYNEQFF.

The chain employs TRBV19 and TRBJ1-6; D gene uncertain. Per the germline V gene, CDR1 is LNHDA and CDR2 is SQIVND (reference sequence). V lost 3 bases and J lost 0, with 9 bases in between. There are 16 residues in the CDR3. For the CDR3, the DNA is TGTGCCAGTAGTATGTCCCCGCGCTCCTATAATTCACCCCTCCACTTT. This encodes CASSMSPRSYNSPLHF.

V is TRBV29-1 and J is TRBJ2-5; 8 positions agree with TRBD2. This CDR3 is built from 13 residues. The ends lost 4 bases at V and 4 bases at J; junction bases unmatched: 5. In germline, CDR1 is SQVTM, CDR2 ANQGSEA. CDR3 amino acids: CSVGSGRGETQYF. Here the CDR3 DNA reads TGCAGCGTTGGCAGCGGGAGAGGAGAGACCCAGTACTTC.

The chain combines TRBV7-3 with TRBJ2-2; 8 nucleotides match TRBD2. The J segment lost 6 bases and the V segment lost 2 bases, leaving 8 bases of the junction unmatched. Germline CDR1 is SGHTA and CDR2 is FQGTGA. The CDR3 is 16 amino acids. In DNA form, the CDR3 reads TGTGCCAGCAGCTTAGACAGCGGACTAGCAGCCGGGGAGCTGTTTTTT. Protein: CASSLDSGLAAGELFF.

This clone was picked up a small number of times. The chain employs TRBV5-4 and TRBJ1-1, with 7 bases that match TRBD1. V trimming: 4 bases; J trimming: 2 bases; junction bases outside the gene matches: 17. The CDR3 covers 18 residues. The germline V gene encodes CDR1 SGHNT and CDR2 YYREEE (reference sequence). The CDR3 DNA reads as TGTGCCAGCAGCCACCGACAGGGTTGGCCCCTGGGAAACACTGAAGCTTTCTTT. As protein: CASSHRQGWPLGNTEAFF.

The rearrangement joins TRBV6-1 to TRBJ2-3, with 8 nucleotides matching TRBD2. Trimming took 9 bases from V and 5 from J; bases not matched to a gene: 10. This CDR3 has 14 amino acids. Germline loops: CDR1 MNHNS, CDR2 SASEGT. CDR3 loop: CARGGRISGDTQYF. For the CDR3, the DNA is TGTGCCAGGGGCGGGAGGATTAGTGGAGATACGCAGTATTTT.

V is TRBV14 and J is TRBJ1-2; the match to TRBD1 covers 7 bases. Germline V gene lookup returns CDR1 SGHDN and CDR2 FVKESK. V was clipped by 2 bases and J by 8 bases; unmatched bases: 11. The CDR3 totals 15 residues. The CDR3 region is CASSQRQGVREGYTF. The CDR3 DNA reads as TGTGCCAGCAGCCAACGACAGGGAGTACGGGAAGGCTACACCTTC.

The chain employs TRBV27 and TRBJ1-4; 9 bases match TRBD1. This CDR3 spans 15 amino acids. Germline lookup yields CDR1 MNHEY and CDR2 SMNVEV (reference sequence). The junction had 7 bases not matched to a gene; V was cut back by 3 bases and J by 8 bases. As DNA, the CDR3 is TGTGCCAGCAGTTTTACAGGGGGCGCAGGCGAAAAACTGTTTTTT. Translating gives CASSFTGGAGEKLFF.

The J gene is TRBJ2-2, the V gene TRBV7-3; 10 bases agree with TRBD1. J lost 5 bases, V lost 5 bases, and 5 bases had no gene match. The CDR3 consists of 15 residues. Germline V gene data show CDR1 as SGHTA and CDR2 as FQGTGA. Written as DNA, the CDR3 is TGTGCCAGCAGCACCCGACAGGGGGCAACCGGGGAGCTGTTTTTT. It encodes CASSTRQGATGELFF.

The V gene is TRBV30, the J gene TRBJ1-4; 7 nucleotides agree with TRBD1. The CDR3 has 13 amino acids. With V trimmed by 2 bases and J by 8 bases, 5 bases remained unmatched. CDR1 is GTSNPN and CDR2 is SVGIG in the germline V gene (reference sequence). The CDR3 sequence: CAWSPTGVEKLFF. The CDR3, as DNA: TGTGCCTGGAGTCCTACAGGGGTAGAAAAACTGTTTTTT.